The 6 T cell receptor beta chains given below trace back to one sample, sequenced in a study of cytomegalovirus exposure and HLA in healthy donors. The PCR contained 60 Vbeta and 13 Jbeta primers. The protocol was immunoSEQ multiplex PCR, while the TCRdb copy is restricted to in-frame clones and leaves out a portion. The sample lists about 69,000 clones, around 74% occurring once. The material sequenced was PBMCs. Every receptor here comes from an older woman in good health and CMV-seropositive.

The rearrangement links TRBV5-6 to TRBJ1-2; 7 bases line up with TRBD1. Germline V gene sequence: CDR1 SGHDT, CDR2 YYEEEE. The CDR3 runs 13 residues. After removal of 4 bases from V and 7 bases from J, the junction contained 7 bases not matched to a gene. For the CDR3, the DNA is TGTGCCAGCAGCGTGGGACAGATGGGTGGCTACACCTTC. This codes for CASSVGQMGGYTF.

The chain joins TRBV6-1 to TRBJ1-1; TRBD1 matches 8 bases. The CDR3 spans 15 residues. Unmatched junction bases numbered 11, after V lost 7 bases and J lost 4 bases. Germline V gene lookup returns CDR1 MNHNS and CDR2 SASEGT. CDR3 bases: TGTGCCAGCACTGGCAGGGGGCGCCGGAGCACTGAAGCTTTCTTT. The encoded protein is CASTGRGRRSTEAFF.

The CDR3 DNA reads TGTGCCAGCAGTGAAATAGTCCCTCCCTACGAGCAGTACTTC. Its protein is CASSEIVPPYEQYF. The chain recombines TRBV6-1 with TRBJ2-7; D not resolved. Per germline, CDR1 MNHNS and CDR2 SASEGT. This CDR3 region has 14 residues. Deletions cut 2 bases from V and 2 bases from J, with 10 bases between.

This rearrangement joins TRBV29-1 to TRBJ1-1, with no clear D. Germline V gene lookup returns CDR1 SQVTM and CDR2 ANQGSEA. The CDR3 consists of 14 residues. Trimming took 5 bases from V and 6 from J, leaving 19 bases between them. The CDR3 protein is CSVNLMGREAEAFF. DNA for the CDR3: TGCAGCGTTAATTTAATGGGCCGGGAAGCTGAAGCTTTCTTT.

This clone showed up just a few times. This chain connects TRBV6-1 to TRBJ1-2; 8 positions agree with TRBD1. Looked up from germline, CDR1 is MNHNS and CDR2 is SASEGT. The CDR3 spans 14 residues. With 3 bases clipped from V and 7 bases from J, the junction kept 7 bases outside the gene matches. The CDR3, as DNA: TGTGCCAGCAGTGACCCGCGACAGGGGACTGGCTACACCTTC. Translation: CASSDPRQGTGYTF.

The chain links TRBV18 to TRBJ1-5; maybe TRBD1 (6 bases). The V gene's germline CDR1 is KGHSH and CDR2 LQKENI. Trimming pared 4 bases from V and 4 bases from J, leaving 14 bases between. This CDR3 is 15 amino acids long. CDR3 coding DNA: TGTGCCAGCTCACTACAGGGAGCGGCAAATCAGCCCCAGCATTTT. Protein product: CASSLQGAANQPQHF.